These 22 T cell receptor beta chains came from one sample sequenced in a study of cytomegalovirus exposure and HLA in healthy donors. The PCR employed 60 Vbeta primers together with 13 Jbeta primers. Only in-frame clones appear in the TCRdb table, and some are missing; sequencing was by immunoSEQ multiplex PCR. The table includes about 180,000 clones, approximately 88% detected once. Sample: PBMCs. The receptors were gathered from a boy aged 2 to 10 in good health and CMV-seronegative.

The chain joins TRBV5-8 to TRBJ2-1; 8 bases map to TRBD2. The CDR3 runs to 15 residues. The V gene's germline CDR1 is SGHTS and CDR2 YDEGEE. Trimming took 3 bases from V and 7 from J; bases not matched to a gene: 9. CDR3: CASSSVGLVWNEQFF. DNA for the CDR3: TGTGCCAGCAGCTCGGTGGGACTAGTATGGAATGAGCAGTTCTTC.

The rearrangement links TRBV5-1 to TRBJ1-2; the D gene is possibly TRBD1 (5 bases). The V end lost 2 bases, the J end lost 4 bases, and 12 bases lay between the germline ends. The CDR3 has 14 residues. CDR1 SGHRS and CDR2 YFSETQ come from the germline V gene. The CDR3 loop is CASSLDRGFYGYTF. CDR3 DNA sequence: TGCGCCAGCAGCTTAGATAGGGGCTTCTATGGCTACACCTTC.

As to this clone: The sample carries other DNA sequences with the same CDR3. The chain employs TRBV6-1 and TRBJ1-3; D is ambiguous. V dropped 3 bases and J dropped 4 bases, with 4 bases sitting between them. Germline V lookup: CDR1 MNHNS, CDR2 SASEGT. This CDR3 has 12 residues. CDR3 nucleotides: TGTGCCAGCAGTGACAGGGGAAACACCATATATTTT. Protein product: CASSDRGNTIYF.

The chain is built from TRBV5-6 and TRBJ2-7; 10 bases align to TRBD2. CDR1 and CDR2 (germline): SGHDT, YYEEEE. V lost 4 bases to trimming and J lost 4 bases; unmatched junction nucleotides: 5. The CDR3 totals 14 residues. In DNA, the CDR3 is TGTGCCAGCAGCCCTGGACTAGCGGATTACGAGCAGTACTTC. This translates into CASSPGLADYEQYF.

The V gene is TRBV25-1, the J gene TRBJ1-5; D unclear. V was shortened by 4 bases and J by 6 bases, with 10 bases between the two germline ends. Germline CDR1 and CDR2: MGHDK and SYGVNS. The CDR3 sequence is 13 residues long. In nucleotides, the CDR3 is TGTGCCAGCAGTGTACGTACACCTCAGCCCCAGCATTTT. It codes for CASSVRTPQPQHF.

The chain joins TRBV29-1 to TRBJ1-2; weak D call: TRBD1 (6 bases). The V and J ends lost 0 bases and 8 bases respectively, with 10 bases between them. Germline loops: CDR1 SQVTM, CDR2 ANQGSEA. The CDR3 contains 12 residues. CDR3 DNA sequence: TGCAGCGTTGAAGAGCCAGGGACAGGCTACACCTTC. It is translated as CSVEEPGTGYTF.

This clone has a count of ten or more. The genes are TRBV4-3 and TRBJ2-3; TRBD2 might be the D (7 bases). The V gene lost 0 bases and the J gene lost 5 bases, with 18 bases spanning the gap. Germline-derived CDR1 and CDR2 are LGHNA and YSLEER. This CDR3 is built from 17 residues. CDR3 bases: TGCGCCAGCAGCCAAGAACTGGGCGGGGGCCGGAGAGATACGCAGTATTTT. This codes for CASSQELGGGRRDTQYF.

The chain has TRBV2 and TRBJ2-7; TRBD1 is a possible D gene (6 bases). Trimming shortened V by 7 bases and J by 1 base, and 14 bases separated the two germline ends. In germline, CDR1 is SNHLY, CDR2 FYNNEI. This CDR3 contains 14 residues. The CDR3 protein is CASNRELLSYEQYF. The DNA of the CDR3 is TGTGCCAGCAACAGGGAACTACTTTCCTACGAGCAGTACTTC.

The chain employs TRBV5-1 and TRBJ1-4, with 7 bases fitting TRBD1. Germline CDR1 SGHRS, CDR2 YFSETQ. The length of the CDR3 is 17 residues. J gave up 3 bases and V 0 bases, and 8 bases lay outside the gene matches. The DNA for the CDR3 is TGCGCCAGCAGCTTGGGACGAGGAACAGGGGCTAATGAAAAACTGTTTTTT. This codes for CASSLGRGTGANEKLFF.

CDR3 in DNA: TGTGCCACCAGCTCCGGGAAGTACACCGGGGAGCTGTTTTTT. Its protein product is CATSSGKYTGELFF. The chain links TRBV15 to TRBJ2-2; D may be TRBD2 (5 bases). The V and J ends lost 5 bases and 3 bases respectively, with 10 bases between them. The CDR3 is 14 residues long. Germline V gene sequence: CDR1 LNHNV, CDR2 YYDKDF (reference sequence).

The chain uses TRBV18 and TRBJ1-1; 10 bases match TRBD1. The germline V gene encodes CDR1 KGHSH and CDR2 LQKENI. Trimming at V came to 7 bases and at J to 7 bases, leaving 9 bases not matched to a gene. The CDR3 spans 14 residues. The CDR3 bases are TGTGCCAGCTGGAACCCGGGACAGGGGTATGAAGCTTTCTTT. Translated: CASWNPGQGYEAFF.

This chain connects TRBV7-2 to TRBJ1-2; D gene uncertain. CDR1 and CDR2 from the germline V gene are SGHTA and FQGNSA. This CDR3 has 14 amino acids. Trimming removed 1 base from V and 4 bases from J, with 10 bases in between. CDR3 nucleotides: TGTGCCAGCAGCTTAGATGGAGTTACCTATGGCTACACCTTC. This gives the protein CASSLDGVTYGYTF.

The sample holds one count of this clone. The V and J genes are TRBV30 and TRBJ1-5; 9 positions match TRBD1. The CDR3 spans 15 residues. Trimming cost V 3 bases and J 4 bases; bases outside gene matches: 7. Germline CDR1 reads GTSNPN; CDR2 reads SVGIG (reference sequence). The CDR3 loop reads CAWRPPGTGNQPQHF. As DNA, the CDR3 is TGTGCCTGGAGGCCCCCCGGGACAGGGAATCAGCCCCAGCATTTT.

The V and J genes are TRBV10-3 and TRBJ2-5, with D possibly matching TRBD2 (6 bases). The CDR3 loop spans 15 amino acids. The germline V gene encodes CDR1 ENHRY and CDR2 SYGVKD. The V end lost 6 bases, the J end lost 2 bases, and 16 bases lay between the germline ends. The chain's CDR3 is CAISPEGLHQETQYF. Here the CDR3 DNA reads TGTGCCATCAGCCCGGAGGGACTTCATCAAGAGACCCAGTACTTC.

The chain carries TRBV6-5 and TRBJ1-2; TRBD1 matches 8 bases. The V segment lost 2 bases and the J segment 0 bases; nucleotides outside the gene matches: 2. This CDR3 has 15 residues. The V gene's germline CDR1 is MNHEY and CDR2 SVGAGI. This CDR3 is CASSYRDRSNYGYTF. The DNA for the CDR3 is TGTGCCAGCAGTTACAGGGACAGGTCTAACTATGGCTACACCTTC.

The chain joins TRBV27 to TRBJ2-7; possible D gene TRBD2, 6 bases. V was shortened by 3 bases and J by 1 base, with 22 bases between the two germline ends. CDR1 is MNHEY, CDR2 SMNVEV, per germline (reference sequence). This CDR3 has 18 amino acids. The CDR3, as DNA: TGTGCCAGCAGTTTTTTACCAACATGGGGGGTTAAGTCCTACGAGCAGTACTTC. Amino acids: CASSFLPTWGVKSYEQYF.

The chain has TRBV5-5 and TRBJ2-1; 9 positions agree with TRBD2. Trimming took 4 bases from V and 7 from J; bases not matched to a gene: 3. The CDR3 is made up of 13 amino acids. CDR1 SGHKS and CDR2 YYEKEE come from the germline V gene (reference sequence). CDR3 in DNA: TGTGCCAGCAGCGGACTAGCGCTGAATGAGCAGTTCTTC. Its translation: CASSGLALNEQFF.

This clone was seen a single time. The chain is built from TRBV19 and TRBJ1-2, with 10 bases lining up with TRBD1. Germline V gene sequence: CDR1 LNHDA, CDR2 SQIVND (reference sequence). V was clipped by 9 bases and J by 8 bases; unmatched bases: 9. The CDR3 has 13 amino acids. In nucleotides, the CDR3 is TGTGCCAGCCAGGACAGGGGGGGAGGGGGCTACACCTTC. Its protein product is CASQDRGGGGYTF.

This chain joins TRBV29-1 and TRBJ2-1; 7 bases are shared with TRBD1. The germline V gene has CDR1 SQVTM and CDR2 ANQGSEA. The CDR3 totals 13 residues. J lost 3 bases, V lost 2 bases, and 1 base had no gene match. CDR3 amino acids: CSVEQGVYNEQFF. The CDR3 nucleotides read TGCAGCGTTGAACAGGGGGTCTACAATGAGCAGTTCTTC.

The chain recombines TRBV7-9 with TRBJ1-1; D gene ambiguous. Trimming removed 5 bases at V and 0 bases at J, with 16 bases between. The CDR3 totals 16 residues. The germline V gene encodes CDR1 SEHNR and CDR2 FQNEAQ (reference sequence). This CDR3 is CASSLAGGSMNTEAFF. The CDR3 bases are TGTGCCAGCAGCCTCGCCGGAGGGTCTATGAACACTGAAGCTTTCTTT.

The rearrangement joins TRBV16 to TRBJ2-1; 11 bases are shared with TRBD2. In germline, CDR1 is KGHSY, CDR2 FQNENV. J lost 4 bases, V lost 3 bases, and 8 bases had no gene match. The CDR3 contains 17 residues. In DNA form, the CDR3 reads TGTGCCAGCAGCCACCCGGGACTAGCGGCTCAGTACAATGAGCAGTTCTTC. This translates into CASSHPGLAAQYNEQFF.

The chain has TRBV18 and TRBJ2-5; TRBD1 might be the D (6 bases). The germline V and J ends were trimmed by 4 bases and 3 bases, with 12 bases remaining between them. CDR1 is KGHSH and CDR2 is LQKENI in the germline V gene. This CDR3 has 14 amino acids. CDR3 nucleotides: TGTGCCAGCTCACGACTTCACAGGGAAGAGACCCAGTACTTC. Amino acids: CASSRLHREETQYF.